The 21 T cell receptor beta chains listed next were all sequenced from one sample in a study of blood T cell repertoires in COVID-19. The protocol was immunoSEQ multiplex PCR, while the TCRdb copy is restricted to in-frame clones and leaves out a portion. The data contain some 130,000 clones, approximately 82% of them singletons. The source material was peripheral blood. Receptors originate from a man in his 60s who had recovered from COVID-19.

The chain couples TRBV7-8 to TRBJ2-5; possible D gene TRBD1, 6 bases. CDR3 size: 17 residues. CDR1 is SGHVS, CDR2 FQNEAQ, per germline. The V and J ends lost 1 base and 4 bases respectively, with 19 bases between them. The CDR3 spells CASSLERSGQRRETQYF. The CDR3 DNA sequence: TGTGCCAGCAGCTTAGAGAGGTCGGGACAACGGCGAGAGACCCAGTACTTC.

The chain combines TRBV6-2 or TRBV6-3 with TRBJ1-4; D remains unclear. Germline assignment: CDR1 MNHEY and CDR2 SVGEGT. V dropped 4 bases and J dropped 0 bases, with 9 bases sitting between them. The CDR3 is made up of 15 amino acids. The CDR3 spells CASSFRSPTNEKLFF. As DNA, the CDR3 is TGTGCCAGCAGTTTCAGGTCTCCAACTAATGAAAAACTGTTTTTT.

The chain's CDR3 is CAIGGGETSYNEQFF. The CDR3, as DNA: TGTGCCATCGGAGGCGGGGAGACCTCCTACAATGAGCAGTTCTTC. V is TRBV10-3 and J is TRBJ2-1; tentative D call: TRBD2 (6 bases). The CDR3 consists of 15 residues. Trimming stripped 8 bases from V and 0 bases from J, with 14 bases between. Germline V lookup: CDR1 ENHRY, CDR2 SYGVKD.

This clone was detected once. V usage is TRBV7-9 and J usage is TRBJ2-2, with 11 bases identical to TRBD2. CDR3 size: 16 residues. J lost 4 bases, V lost 4 bases, and 5 bases had no gene match. The V gene's germline CDR1 is SEHNR and CDR2 FQNEAQ (reference sequence). In nucleotides, the CDR3 is TGTGCCAGCAGCTCCACTAGCGGGAGTGTCACCGGGGAGCTGTTTTTT. Encoded protein: CASSSTSGSVTGELFF.

This clone was counted between two and nine times. The chain employs TRBV9 and TRBJ2-3, with D possibly TRBD2 on 6 matching bases. The V gene's germline CDR1 is SGDLS and CDR2 YYNGEE. V was cut by 1 base and J by 6 bases, with 15 bases left in between. CDR3 size: 15 residues. Here the CDR3 reads CASSVSTGGTDTQYF. DNA of the CDR3: TGTGCCAGCAGCGTAAGTACCGGGGGAACGGATACGCAGTATTTT.

The chain is built from TRBV2 and TRBJ2-7, with TRBD1 as a possible D gene (6 bases). Trimming cost V 5 bases and J 3 bases, with 17 bases left between them. CDR1 and CDR2 from the germline V gene are SNHLY and FYNNEI. The length of the CDR3 is 15 residues. CDR3 nucleotides: TGTGCCAGCAGTTTACAGGGCCTGTCCTACTACGAGCAGTACTTC. Its translation: CASSLQGLSYYEQYF.

The chain recombines TRBV19 with TRBJ2-4, with TRBD2 identical over 13 bases. This CDR3 region has 16 residues. With 5 bases clipped from V and 2 bases from J, the junction kept 3 bases outside the gene matches. From germline, CDR1 is LNHDA and CDR2 SQIVND (reference sequence). The CDR3 region is CASSVGTSGTKNIQYF. Here the CDR3 DNA reads TGTGCCAGTAGTGTCGGGACTAGCGGGACCAAAAACATTCAGTACTTC.

The chain uses TRBV6-5 and TRBJ2-5; 9 bases agree with TRBD2. Germline lookup yields CDR1 MNHEY and CDR2 SVGAGI. This CDR3 has 15 residues. V was clipped by 6 bases and J by 2 bases; unmatched bases: 7. In DNA, the CDR3 is TGTGCCAGCAGAAAAGCGGGAGGAGTGCAAGAGACCCAGTACTTC. Amino acids: CASRKAGGVQETQYF.

J is TRBJ2-3 and V is TRBV5-1; 7 nucleotides align to TRBD1. Trimming took 0 bases from V and 5 from J; bases not matched to a gene: 6. CDR3 length: 15 amino acids. Germline V CDR1 and CDR2: SGHRS, YFSETQ. DNA for the CDR3: TGCGCCAGCAGCTTGGAAGGGGGCAGGGTAGATACGCAGTATTTT. Amino acids: CASSLEGGRVDTQYF.

The chain employs TRBV7-8 and TRBJ2-1; the match to TRBD2 covers 13 bases. V trimming: 4 bases; J trimming: 2 bases; junction bases outside the gene matches: 2. Germline lookup yields CDR1 SGHVS and CDR2 FQNEAQ. The CDR3 has 16 residues. In DNA, the CDR3 is TGTGCCAGCAGCTCGGGGACTAGCGGGACCTACAATGAGCAGTTCTTC. This sequence encodes CASSSGTSGTYNEQFF.

The table lists this clone with a count of one. The CDR3 DNA sequence: TGCGCCAGCAGCTTCTACGGGGGGAGCACAGATACGCAGTATTTT. The encoded protein is CASSFYGGSTDTQYF. This chain joins TRBV5-1 and TRBJ2-3, with TRBD2 identical over 7 bases. The CDR3 runs to 15 residues. CDR1 and CDR2 from the germline V gene are SGHRS and YFSETQ. The trim removed 2 bases at V and 0 bases at J, leaving 3 bases unmatched.

The V and J genes are TRBV2 and TRBJ2-3; the D is unclear. Germline V gene sequence: CDR1 SNHLY, CDR2 FYNNEI. V was cut by 2 bases and J by 6 bases, with 24 bases left in between. CDR3 size: 18 residues. CDR3 amino acids: CASSEQPPAADFGDTQYF. The CDR3 nucleotides read TGTGCCAGCAGTGAACAACCCCCGGCCGCCGACTTTGGCGATACGCAGTATTTT.

V is TRBV19 and J is TRBJ1-5; unclear D gene. The CDR3 contains 16 residues. Trimming removed 4 bases at V and 2 bases at J, with 15 bases between. Germline V gene lookup returns CDR1 LNHDA and CDR2 SQIVND (reference sequence). The CDR3 coding sequence is TGTGCCAGTAGTACCAGAGCGGGTGGTGGCAATCAGCCCCAGCATTTT. Its protein is CASSTRAGGGNQPQHF.

The chain recombines TRBV4-2 with TRBJ1-4; D perhaps matches TRBD1 (5 bases). CDR1 and CDR2 from the germline V gene are LGHNA and YNFKEQ. The CDR3 is made up of 19 amino acids. V was shortened by 0 bases and J by 2 bases, with 19 bases between the two germline ends. This chain's CDR3 is CASSQDLRGGLGTNEKLFF. Written as DNA, the CDR3 is TGTGCCAGCAGCCAAGATCTGCGGGGGGGTCTGGGGACTAATGAAAAACTGTTTTTT.

The genes are TRBV3-1 (or the pseudogene TRBV3-2) and TRBJ2-3; D is undetermined. V dropped 4 bases and J dropped 0 bases, with 5 bases sitting between them. Germline assignment: CDR1 LGHDT and CDR2 YNNKEL (reference sequence). The CDR3 contains 13 residues. The CDR3 region is CASSPTSTDTQYF. CDR3 bases: TGTGCCAGCAGCCCTACTAGCACAGATACGCAGTATTTT.

The V and J genes are TRBV18 and TRBJ1-1; D call uncertain. V lost 2 bases, J lost 0 bases, and 13 bases lay in between. Looked up from germline, CDR1 is KGHSH and CDR2 is LQKENI. The CDR3 runs 16 residues. CDR3 nucleotides: TGTGCCAGCTCACCAAGCGTTGGCAGCTTGAACACTGAAGCTTTCTTT. Encoded protein: CASSPSVGSLNTEAFF.

The gene calls are TRBV2 and TRBJ2-7, with 7 bases identical to TRBD1. The ends lost 7 bases at V and 2 bases at J; junction bases unmatched: 11. The CDR3 consists of 15 residues. Germline V CDR1 and CDR2: SNHLY, FYNNEI. This CDR3 reads CASNPDRELTYEQYF. The DNA for the CDR3 is TGTGCCAGCAATCCCGACAGGGAACTCACCTACGAGCAGTACTTC.

V and J are TRBV6-5 and TRBJ2-5, with 11 nucleotides matching TRBD2. Germline CDR1 reads MNHEY; CDR2 reads SVGAGI. With 10 bases clipped from V and 2 bases from J, the junction kept 9 bases outside the gene matches. The CDR3 loop spans 15 amino acids. CDR3 residues: CAKVRLAGTQETQYF. DNA for the CDR3: TGTGCCAAGGTACGACTAGCGGGAACACAAGAGACCCAGTACTTC.

The CDR3 region is CATSRDAGPLFF. The CDR3 region has the DNA TGTGCCACCAGCAGAGACGCGGGACCACTTTTCTTC. The genes are TRBV15 and TRBJ2-1, with TRBD2 as a possible D gene (6 bases). The CDR3 is made up of 12 amino acids. The germline V gene has CDR1 LNHNV and CDR2 YYDKDF (reference sequence). V was trimmed by 0 bases and J by 16 bases, leaving 13 bases between them.

The CDR3 spells CASSEPDGTGISTDTQYF. The CDR3 coding sequence is TGTGCCAGCAGCGAACCCGACGGAACGGGTATTAGCACAGATACGCAGTATTTT. This sequence joins TRBV9 and TRBJ2-3, with unresolved D. V shed 3 bases and J shed 0 bases, with 20 bases lying between them. There are 18 residues in the CDR3. Germline lookup yields CDR1 SGDLS and CDR2 YYNGEE. Together with reference TRBV9 and TRBJ2-3, the CDR3 gives the full variable domain: DSGVTQTPKHLITATGQRVTLRCSPRSGDLSVYWYQQSLDQGLQFLIQYYNGEERAKGNILERFSAQQFPDLHSELNLSSLELGDSALYFCASSEPDGTGISTDTQYFGPGTRLTVL.

The chain uses TRBV5-1 and TRBJ2-1, with D tentatively TRBD2 (6 bases). Trimming stripped 2 bases from V and 8 bases from J, with 14 bases between. Looked up from germline, CDR1 is SGHRS and CDR2 is YFSETQ. CDR3 length: 14 residues. The CDR3 DNA sequence: TGCGCCAGCAGCTTCGGAGCGGGTGACTATGAGCAGTTCTTC. This gives the protein CASSFGAGDYEQFF.